This is a list of T cell receptor beta chains from one sample in a study of radiotherapy plus CTLA-4 blockade in lung cancer. This table comes from immunoSEQ multiplex PCR, and its TCRdb copy is limited to in-frame clones, with some not included. The table records 77,000 or so clones, 70% to 85% of them present only once. Sequenced material: peripheral blood, taken from a patient treated with radiotherapy plus ipilimumab. Source of these receptors: a human donor with non-small cell lung cancer whose response to radiotherapy plus ipilimumab could not be evaluated. CDR3s include the opening cysteine and the closing phenylalanine or tryptophan. Fields, in order: V gene, J gene, CDR3 protein.

>TRBV7-9|TRBJ2-7
CASSYDRSYEQYF
>TRBV11-3|TRBJ2-5
CASSLAGLTQETQYF
>TRBV19|TRBJ1-4
CASSIAGASEKLFF
>TRBV2|TRBJ2-1
CASSEASKKQFF
>TRBV4-1|TRBJ2-2
CASSQGQGANTGELFF
>TRBV10-3|TRBJ1-6
CAISGDRELYNSPLHF
>TRBV5-1|TRBJ2-5
CASSFGGQETQYF
>TRBV2|TRBJ2-2
CASGSSLNGDTGELFF
>TRBV6-7|TRBJ2-5
CASSYSAFFPLYDRGETQYF
>TRBV5-6|TRBJ1-1
CASSPRDRLNTEAFF
>TRBV2|TRBJ2-7
CASSPGRPLSYEQYF
>TRBV20-1|TRBJ2-7
CSAQGEGQYF
>TRBV28|TRBJ2-3
CASSLLDWSTDTQYF
>TRBV9|TRBJ2-3
CASSVVARTDTQYF
>TRBV29-1|TRBJ2-3
CSVEAGGSTDTQYF